The entry below gives a single T cell receptor (beta chain) sequence along with its context. Here immunoSEQ multiplex PCR was the method, and the copy in TCRdb shows in-frame clones only, minus some. The sample comprises 25,000 to 30,000 clones, roughly 93% of which are singletons, and 0.53% rests with the top ten. These data originate in a study of graft-versus-host responses after intestinal transplantation. CDR1 is MNHEY and CDR2 is SMNVEV in the germline V gene (reference sequence). The ends lost 8 bases at V and 1 base at J; junction bases unmatched: 0. This CDR3 comprises 12 residues. The sample here was PBMCs, taken 18 days after transplant. The J gene is TRBJ2-5, the V gene TRBV27; TRBD1 aligns across 8 bases. This sequence originates from a human patient who received an intestinal transplant, so some T cells may come from the graft donor. The CDR3 DNA reads TGTGCCAGCGGACAGGGCCAAGAGACCCAGTACTTC. Translated, it gives CASGQGQETQYF.